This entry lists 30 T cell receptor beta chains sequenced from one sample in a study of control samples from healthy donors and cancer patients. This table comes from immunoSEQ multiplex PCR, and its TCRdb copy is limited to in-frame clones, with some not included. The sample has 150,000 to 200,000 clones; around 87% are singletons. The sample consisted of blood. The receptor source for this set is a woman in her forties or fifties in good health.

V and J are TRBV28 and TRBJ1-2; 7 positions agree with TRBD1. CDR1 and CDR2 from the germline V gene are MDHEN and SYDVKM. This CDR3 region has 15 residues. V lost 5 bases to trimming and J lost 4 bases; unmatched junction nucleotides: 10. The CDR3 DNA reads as TGTGCCAGCAGTACCTCGGGAGGGACAGTCTATGGCTACACCTTC. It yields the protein CASSTSGGTVYGYTF.

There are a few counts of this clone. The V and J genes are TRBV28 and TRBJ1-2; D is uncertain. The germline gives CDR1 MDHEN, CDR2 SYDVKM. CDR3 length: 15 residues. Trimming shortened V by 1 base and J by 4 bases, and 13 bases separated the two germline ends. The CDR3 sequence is CASSLYSPYSYGYTF. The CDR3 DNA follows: TGTGCCAGCAGTTTATACAGCCCTTATTCCTATGGCTACACCTTC.

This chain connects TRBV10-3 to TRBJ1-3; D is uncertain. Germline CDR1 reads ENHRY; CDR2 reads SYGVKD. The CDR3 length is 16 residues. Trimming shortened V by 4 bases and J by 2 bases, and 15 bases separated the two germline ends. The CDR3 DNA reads TGTGCCATCAGTGCTTTGTCTTTCAGAGCTGGAAACACCATATATTTT. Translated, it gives CAISALSFRAGNTIYF.

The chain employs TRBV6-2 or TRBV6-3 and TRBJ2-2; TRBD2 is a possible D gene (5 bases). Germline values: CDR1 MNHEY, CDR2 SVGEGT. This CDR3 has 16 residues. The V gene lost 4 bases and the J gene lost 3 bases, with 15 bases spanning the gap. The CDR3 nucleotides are TGTGCCAGCAGTTTCCAGGACTCATATTACACCGGGGAGCTGTTTTTT. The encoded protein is CASSFQDSYYTGELFF.

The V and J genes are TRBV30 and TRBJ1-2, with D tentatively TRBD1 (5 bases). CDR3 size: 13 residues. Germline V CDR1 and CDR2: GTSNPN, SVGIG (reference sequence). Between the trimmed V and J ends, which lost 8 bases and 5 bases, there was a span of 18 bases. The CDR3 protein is CARSPGRGYGYTF. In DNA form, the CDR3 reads TGTGCCAGATCCCCGGGACGCGGGTATGGCTACACCTTC.

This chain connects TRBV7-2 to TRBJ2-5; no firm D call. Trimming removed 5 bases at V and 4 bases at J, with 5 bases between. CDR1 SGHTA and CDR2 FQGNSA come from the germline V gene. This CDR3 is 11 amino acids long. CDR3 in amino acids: CASSVLETQYF. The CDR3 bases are TGTGCCAGCAGCGTCCTAGAGACCCAGTACTTC. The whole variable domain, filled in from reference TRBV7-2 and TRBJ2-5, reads GAGVSQSPSNKVTEKGKDVELRCDPISGHTALYWYRQSLGQGLEFLIYFQGNSAPDKSGLPSDRFSAERTGGSVSTLTIQRTQQEDSAVYLCASSVLETQYFGPGTRLLVL.

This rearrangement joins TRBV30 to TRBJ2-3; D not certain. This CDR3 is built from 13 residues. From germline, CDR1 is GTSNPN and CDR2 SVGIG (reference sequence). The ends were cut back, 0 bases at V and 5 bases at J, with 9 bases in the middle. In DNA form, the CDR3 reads TGTGCCTGGAGTGTGTCGCTGGGAGATACGCAGTATTTT. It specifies CAWSVSLGDTQYF.

CDR3 DNA: TGTGCCAGCAGCTCTTTAGAGGCTCACAATGAGCAGTTCTTC. Its translation is CASSSLEAHNEQFF. This chain joins TRBV11-1 and TRBJ2-1; D gene uncertain. Germline CDR1 reads SGHAT; CDR2 reads FQDESV (reference sequence). V gave up 4 bases and J gave up 5 bases, with 12 bases separating them. The CDR3 is 14 amino acids.

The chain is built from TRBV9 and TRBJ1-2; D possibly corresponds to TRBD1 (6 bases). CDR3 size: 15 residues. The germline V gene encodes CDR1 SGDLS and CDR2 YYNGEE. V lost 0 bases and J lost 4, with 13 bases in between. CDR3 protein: CASSVGLGQSYGYTF. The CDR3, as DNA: TGTGCCAGCAGCGTAGGCCTCGGACAGTCCTATGGCTACACCTTC.

The chain's CDR3 is CASSMSASGNTIYF. Written as DNA, the CDR3 is TGTGCCAGTAGTATGAGTGCCTCTGGAAACACCATATATTTT. V and J are TRBV19 and TRBJ1-3; no clear D gene. The CDR3 is 14 residues long. Germline lookup yields CDR1 LNHDA and CDR2 SQIVND (reference sequence). V lost 3 bases and J lost 0, with 6 bases in between. The full variable domain, in which reference TRBV19 and TRBJ1-3 provide the parts outside the CDR3, is DGGITQSPKYLFRKEGQNVTLSCEQNLNHDAMYWYRQDPGQGLRLIYYSQIVNDFQKGDIAEGYSVSREKKESFPLTVTSAQKNPTAFYLCASSMSASGNTIYFGEGSWLTVV.

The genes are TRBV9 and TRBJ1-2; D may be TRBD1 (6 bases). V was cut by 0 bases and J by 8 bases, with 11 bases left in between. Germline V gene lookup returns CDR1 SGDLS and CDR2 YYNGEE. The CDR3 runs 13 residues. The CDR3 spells CASSVGYRDGYTF. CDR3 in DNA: TGTGCCAGCAGCGTAGGCTACAGGGACGGCTACACCTTC.

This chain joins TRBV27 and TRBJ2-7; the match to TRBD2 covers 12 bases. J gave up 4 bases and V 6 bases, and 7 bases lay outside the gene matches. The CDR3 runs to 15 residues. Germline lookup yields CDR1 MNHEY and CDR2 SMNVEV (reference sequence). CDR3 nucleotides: TGTGCCAGCAGCCTTGCCGGGACTAGCGGGTACGAGCAGTACTTC. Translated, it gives CASSLAGTSGYEQYF.

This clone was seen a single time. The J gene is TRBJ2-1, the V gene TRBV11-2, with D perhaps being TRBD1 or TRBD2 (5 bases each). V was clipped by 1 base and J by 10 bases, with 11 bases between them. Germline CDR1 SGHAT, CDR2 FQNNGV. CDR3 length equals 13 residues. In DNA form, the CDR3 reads TGTGCCAGCAGCTTAGGCCTAGCAGGGGAGCAGTTCTTC. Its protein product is CASSLGLAGEQFF.

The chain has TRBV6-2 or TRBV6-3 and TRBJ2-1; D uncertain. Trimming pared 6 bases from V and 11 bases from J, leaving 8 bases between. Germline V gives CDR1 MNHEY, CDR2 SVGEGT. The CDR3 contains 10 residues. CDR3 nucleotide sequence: TGTGCCAGCAGCGACGGAAAGCAGTTCTTC. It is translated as CASSDGKQFF.

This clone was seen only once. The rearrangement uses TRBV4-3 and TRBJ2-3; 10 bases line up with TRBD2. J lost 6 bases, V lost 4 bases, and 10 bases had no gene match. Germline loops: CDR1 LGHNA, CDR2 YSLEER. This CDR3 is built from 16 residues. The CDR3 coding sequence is TGCGCCAGCAGCCTAGCGCAGCGGGGACTAGCGGATACGCAGTATTTT. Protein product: CASSLAQRGLADTQYF.

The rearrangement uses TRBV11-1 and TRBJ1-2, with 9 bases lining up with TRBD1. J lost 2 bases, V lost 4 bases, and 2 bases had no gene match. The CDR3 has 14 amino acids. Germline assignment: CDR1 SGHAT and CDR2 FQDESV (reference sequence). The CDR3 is CASSSTGGNYGYTF. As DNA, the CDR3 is TGTGCCAGCAGCTCTACAGGGGGCAACTATGGCTACACCTTC.

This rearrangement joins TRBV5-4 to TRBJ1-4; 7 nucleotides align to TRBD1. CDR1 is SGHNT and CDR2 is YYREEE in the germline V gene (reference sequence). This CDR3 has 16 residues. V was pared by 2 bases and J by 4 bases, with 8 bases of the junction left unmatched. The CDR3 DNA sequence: TGTGCCAGCAGCTTCACAGGGGACCCTGATAATGAAAAACTGTTTTTT. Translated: CASSFTGDPDNEKLFF.

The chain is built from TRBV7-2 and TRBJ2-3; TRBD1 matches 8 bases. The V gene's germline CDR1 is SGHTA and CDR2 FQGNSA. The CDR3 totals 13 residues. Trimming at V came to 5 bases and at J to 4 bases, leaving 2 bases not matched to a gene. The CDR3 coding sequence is TGTGCCAGCAGCACAGGGGGTGCAGATACGCAGTATTTT. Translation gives CASSTGGADTQYF. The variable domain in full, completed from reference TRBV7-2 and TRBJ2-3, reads GAGVSQSPSNKVTEKGKDVELRCDPISGHTALYWYRQSLGQGLEFLIYFQGNSAPDKSGLPSDRFSAERTGGSVSTLTIQRTQQEDSAVYLCASSTGGADTQYFGPGTRLTVL.

The CDR3, as DNA: TGTGCCAGCAGCTCCCCTGTAGCGGGAACGAATGAGCAGTTCTTC. This encodes CASSSPVAGTNEQFF. V usage is TRBV7-2 and J usage is TRBJ2-1, with 8 nucleotides matching TRBD2. V lost 4 bases and J lost 7; bases outside the gene matches: 9. Germline-derived CDR1 and CDR2 are SGHTA and FQGNSA. The CDR3 extends over 15 amino acids. Full variable domain (outside the CDR3, taken from reference TRBV7-2 and TRBJ2-1): GAGVSQSPSNKVTEKGKDVELRCDPISGHTALYWYRQSLGQGLEFLIYFQGNSAPDKSGLPSDRFSAERTGGSVSTLTIQRTQQEDSAVYLCASSSPVAGTNEQFFGPGTRLTVL.

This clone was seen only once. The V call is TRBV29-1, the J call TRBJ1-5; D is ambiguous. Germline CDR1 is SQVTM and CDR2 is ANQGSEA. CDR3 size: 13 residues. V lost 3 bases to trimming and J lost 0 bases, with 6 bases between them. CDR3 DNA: TGCAGCGTTGAGGAGCATAGCAATCAGCCCCAGCATTTT. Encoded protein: CSVEEHSNQPQHF.

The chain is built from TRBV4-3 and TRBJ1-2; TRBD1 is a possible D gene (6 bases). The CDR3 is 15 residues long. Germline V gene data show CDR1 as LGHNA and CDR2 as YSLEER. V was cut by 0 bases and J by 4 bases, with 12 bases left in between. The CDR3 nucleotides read TGCGCCAGCAGCCAAGATCTGGGGGCAGCCTATGGCTACACCTTC. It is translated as CASSQDLGAAYGYTF.

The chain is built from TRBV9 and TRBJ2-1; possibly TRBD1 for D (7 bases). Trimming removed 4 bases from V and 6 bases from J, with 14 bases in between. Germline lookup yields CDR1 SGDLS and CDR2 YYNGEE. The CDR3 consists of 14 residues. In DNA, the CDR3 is TGTGCCAGCAGCTTCGTGCAGGGGGGCAATGAGCAGTTCTTC. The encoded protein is CASSFVQGGNEQFF.

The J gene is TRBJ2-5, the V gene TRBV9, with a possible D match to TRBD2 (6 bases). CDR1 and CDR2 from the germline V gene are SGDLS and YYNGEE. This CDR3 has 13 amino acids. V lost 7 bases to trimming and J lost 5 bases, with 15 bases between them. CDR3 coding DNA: TGTGCCAGCTCCGCGGGGCTGACGGAGACCCAGTACTTC. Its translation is CASSAGLTETQYF.

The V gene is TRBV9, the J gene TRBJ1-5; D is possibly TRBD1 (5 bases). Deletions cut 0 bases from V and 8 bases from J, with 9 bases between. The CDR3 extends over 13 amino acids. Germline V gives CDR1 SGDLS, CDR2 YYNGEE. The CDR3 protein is CASSVDQGEPQHF. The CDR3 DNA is TGTGCCAGCAGCGTAGACCAGGGAGAGCCCCAGCATTTT.

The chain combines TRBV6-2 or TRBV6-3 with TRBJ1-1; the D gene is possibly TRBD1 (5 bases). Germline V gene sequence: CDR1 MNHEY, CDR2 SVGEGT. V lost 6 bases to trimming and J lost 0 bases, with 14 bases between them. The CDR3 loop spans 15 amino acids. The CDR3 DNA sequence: TGTGCCAGCAGCCCCGGGACGGCGATGAACACTGAAGCTTTCTTT. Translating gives CASSPGTAMNTEAFF.

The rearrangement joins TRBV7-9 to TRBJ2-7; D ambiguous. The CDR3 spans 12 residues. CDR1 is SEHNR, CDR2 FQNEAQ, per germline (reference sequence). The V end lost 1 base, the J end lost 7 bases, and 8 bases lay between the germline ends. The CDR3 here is CASSLETREQYF. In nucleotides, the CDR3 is TGTGCCAGCAGCTTAGAGACCCGTGAGCAGTACTTC.

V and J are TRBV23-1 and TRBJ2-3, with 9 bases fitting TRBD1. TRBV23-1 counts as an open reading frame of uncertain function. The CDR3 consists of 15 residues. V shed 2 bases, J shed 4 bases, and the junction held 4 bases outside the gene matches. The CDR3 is CASSQGTGKSDTQYF. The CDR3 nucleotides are TGCGCCAGCAGTCAAGGGACAGGGAAATCAGATACGCAGTATTTT.

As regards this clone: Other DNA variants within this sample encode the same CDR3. The CDR3 here is CATSGGTGANVLTF. As DNA, the CDR3 is TGTGCCACCAGCGGAGGGACTGGGGCCAACGTCCTGACTTTC. This chain uses TRBV24-1 with TRBJ2-6; possible D gene TRBD2, 6 bases. Trimming removed 7 bases from V and 2 bases from J, with 8 bases in between. Germline V gives CDR1 KGHDR, CDR2 SFDVKD. The CDR3 has 14 amino acids.

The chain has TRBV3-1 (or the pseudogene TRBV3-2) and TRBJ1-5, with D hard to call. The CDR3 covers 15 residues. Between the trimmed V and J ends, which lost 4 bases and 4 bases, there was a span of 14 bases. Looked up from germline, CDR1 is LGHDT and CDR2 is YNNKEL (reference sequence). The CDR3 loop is CASSLTLGGNQPQHF. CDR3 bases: TGTGCCAGCAGCCTAACCCTTGGCGGGAATCAGCCCCAGCATTTT.

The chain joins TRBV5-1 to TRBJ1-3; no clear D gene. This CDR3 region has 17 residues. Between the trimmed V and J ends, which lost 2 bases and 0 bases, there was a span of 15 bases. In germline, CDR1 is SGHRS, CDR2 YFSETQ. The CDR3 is CASSFLRSDTSGNTIYF. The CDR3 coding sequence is TGCGCCAGCAGCTTTCTCAGATCCGATACCTCTGGAAACACCATATATTTT. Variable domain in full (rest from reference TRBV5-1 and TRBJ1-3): KAGVTQTPRYLIKTRGQQVTLSCSPISGHRSVSWYQQTPGQGLQFLFEYFSETQRNKGNFPGRFSGRQFSNSRSEMNVSTLELGDSALYLCASSFLRSDTSGNTIYFGEGSWLTVV.